The 5 T cell receptor beta chains below all came from one sample that was sequenced in a study of OX40 agonist ivuxolimab in advanced cancers. Sequencing used immunoSEQ multiplex PCR; TCRdb keeps in-frame clones, though not all of them. The table has over 75,000 clones, 85% to 95% seen once; the top ten hold roughly 2.8%. The input for sequencing was CD4+ or CD8+ T cells sorted from blood, taken in a trial of the OX40 agonist ivuxolimab. The source of these receptors is an adult with an advanced solid tumor such as melanoma, head and neck, liver or kidney cancer.

To note about this clone: At one end the junction does not follow the germline gene, possibly because of a read error. CDR3 DNA sequence: TGTGCCAGCAGCCAAGGCCTGGGGAGCAGCTTAGACTTT. It is translated as CASSQGLGSSLDF. This chain joins TRBV14 and TRBJ1-1; the D is unclear. Germline V gives CDR1 SGHDN, CDR2 FVKESK. This CDR3 spans 13 amino acids. The variable domain in full, completed from reference TRBV14 and TRBJ1-1, reads EAGVTQFPSHSVIEKGQTVTLRCDPISGHDNLYWYRRVMGKEIKFLLHFVKESKQDESGMPNNRFLAERTGGTYSTLKVQPAELEDSGVYFCASSQGLGSSLDFGQGTRLTVV.

Points on this clone: This CDR3 is also generated by other DNA sequences in the sample. This CDR3 reads CASSQGQGREKLFF. In DNA, the CDR3 is TGCGCCAGCAGCCAAGGGCAGGGCCGTGAAAAACTGTTTTTT. V gene TRBV4-3 combines with J gene TRBJ1-4; perhaps TRBD1 as D (5 bases). Deletions cut 1 base from V and 7 bases from J, with 10 bases between. This CDR3 contains 14 residues. The germline gives CDR1 LGHNA, CDR2 YSLEER.

The chain joins TRBV5-5 to TRBJ1-1; 10 nucleotides match TRBD1. Trimming removed 1 base from V and 5 bases from J; junction bases left unmatched: 5. CDR1 is SGHKS and CDR2 is YYEKEE in the germline V gene (reference sequence). This CDR3 contains 15 residues. In nucleotides, the CDR3 is TGTGCCAGCAGCTTGAGCGGACAGGGGGGTACTGAAGCTTTCTTT. It codes for CASSLSGQGGTEAFF.

This rearrangement joins TRBV6-5 to TRBJ1-6; D call uncertain. Trimming shortened V by 8 bases and J by 4 bases, and 9 bases separated the two germline ends. The CDR3 is made up of 13 amino acids. CDR1 is MNHEY, CDR2 SVGAGI, per germline. In nucleotides, the CDR3 is TGTGCCAGCGGCCGGAGATATAATTCACCCCTCCACTTT. Translated, it gives CASGRRYNSPLHF.

The chain combines TRBV4-1 with TRBJ2-2; D not resolved. V lost 7 bases and J lost 6, with 9 bases in between. The CDR3 consists of 12 residues. CDR1 and CDR2 from the germline V gene are MGHRA and YSYEKL. The CDR3 DNA follows: TGCGCCAGCAACTCGTGGGCCGGGGAGCTGTTTTTT. This sequence encodes CASNSWAGELFF.